What follows are 4 T cell receptor beta chains derived from one specimen sequenced in a study of neurological immune-mediated disorders. MiXCR was run by TCRdb on the 5' RACE reads, yielding one entry per CDR3 protein. The sample lists 65,000 to 85,000 distinct CDR3 sequences, 2.5% to 4% occurring once. Sequencing was performed on PBMCs. The receptors derive from a woman aged 45 to 65 with multiple sclerosis.

This clonotype was detected ten times or more. The V call is TRBV3-1, the J call TRBJ2-5; the D gene is possibly TRBD1 (6 bases). The CDR3 is made up of 17 amino acids. CDR1 LGHDT and CDR2 YNNKEL come from the germline V gene (reference sequence). Trimming took off 2 bases at V and 5 bases at J, with 21 bases between the two ends. The CDR3 loop is CASSQHQQGTAVETQYF. CDR3 sequence (DNA): TGTGCCAGCAGCCAACACCAACAGGGCACGGCGGTGGAGACCCAGTACTTC.

This clonotype was observed at least ten times. The rearrangement uses TRBV20-1 and TRBJ1-5, with D uncertain. This CDR3 contains 13 residues. Deletions cut 3 bases from V and 4 bases from J, with 10 bases between. Per germline, CDR1 DFQATT and CDR2 SNEGSKA (reference sequence). In nucleotides, the CDR3 is TGCAGTGCTAGTAAGGCAGAAAATCAGCCCCAGCATTTT. Its protein product is CSASKAENQPQHF.

A word on this clonotype: Its ends do not fully match the called genes, so a read error is possible. This chain uses TRBV12-3 or TRBV12-4 with TRBJ1-5; no clear D. The CDR3 totals 15 residues. CDR3 protein: CASSLTAYSNKTQNF. Written as DNA, the CDR3 is TGTGCCAGCAGTTTAACGGCATATAGCAATAAGACCCAGAATTTT.

This clonotype was detected many times. The chain joins TRBV10-3 to TRBJ1-1, with D tentatively TRBD1 (5 bases). Germline V gene lookup returns CDR1 ENHRY and CDR2 SYGVKD. This CDR3 has 13 residues. The V gene lost 3 bases and the J gene lost 4 bases, with 9 bases spanning the gap. The CDR3 DNA is TGTGCCATCAGTGAAACAGGCGGCACTGAAGCTTTCTTT. Encoded protein: CAISETGGTEAFF.